This T cell receptor beta chain was identified during a study of T cell responses to AZD1222 COVID-19 vaccine. Deletions cut 8 bases from V and 1 base from J, with 8 bases between. The CDR3 extends over 13 amino acids. Broader study findings: Rises in breadth and depth of Spike-specific TCRs came after two AZD1222 doses. Repertoires were obtained only post-peak T cell response.

Measured with immunoSEQ multiplex PCR; TCRdb has only the in-frame clones, and not every one. This sample has 150,000 to 200,000 clones, with roughly nine tenths found just once. On this clone: Its target is unknown.

The sample consisted of peripheral blood, taken on day 0 of AZD1222 vaccination. The source is an adult in good health. This chain connects TRBV12-3 or TRBV12-4 to TRBJ2-2; D tentatively reads TRBD1 or TRBD2 (5 bases each). The CDR3 DNA reads as TGTGCCAGCGGGACCAAGAACACCGGGGAGCTGTTTTTT. Amino acid sequence: CASGTKNTGELFF.